Sequencing of this T cell receptor beta chain was carried out in a study of T-cell memory formation after mild COVID-19. Turning to this clonotype: What it binds is unknown.

The study's findings and limits: Among clones contracting day 15 to 85, CD4/CD8 was balanced, whereas later expanders leaned CD4+.

TCRdb ran MiXCR on the 5' RACE reads and lists one entry per CDR3 protein. This sample has fewer than 200,000 distinct CDR3 sequences; around a fifth occur once, and the top ten carry about 23%. The sequenced material came from PBMCs or a T cell subset sorted from them (not recorded which). This clonotype originated in an adult woman who had mild COVID-19 (a few samples of this study predate the infection). Cell type and time point are not known.

The CDR3 spells CASSLLAGGYGYTF. CDR3 in DNA: TGTGCCAGCAGCCTACTGGCAGGGGGCTATGGCTACACCTTC. This rearrangement joins TRBV7-8 to TRBJ1-2; TRBD1 agrees at 7 bases. Trimming at V came to 5 bases and at J to 4 bases, leaving 7 bases not matched to a gene. This CDR3 has 14 residues. Germline-derived CDR1 and CDR2 are SGHVS and FQNEAQ.